This passage covers 10 T cell receptor beta chains from one sample sequenced in a study of T-cell memory formation after mild COVID-19. TCRdb reanalysed the 5' RACE reads using MiXCR and keeps one entry per CDR3 protein. The sample includes roughly 150,000 distinct CDR3 sequences, over 10% seen only once; the top ten take roughly 3.3%. Sequencing was performed on PBMCs or a T cell subset sorted from them (not recorded which). The receptors come from a man younger than 30 who had mild COVID-19 (a few samples of this study predate the infection). Cell type and time point are not known.

The sample holds many counts of this clonotype. The chain combines TRBV5-6 with TRBJ1-2, with a weak D call TRBD1 (5 bases). This CDR3 contains 11 residues. Germline V CDR1 and CDR2: SGHDT, YYEEEE. V lost 2 bases, J lost 8 bases, and 7 bases lay in between. CDR3 residues: CASSFPGGYTF. In DNA, the CDR3 is TGTGCCAGCAGCTTCCCAGGGGGCTACACCTTC.

V usage is TRBV19 and J usage is TRBJ2-1; tentatively, D is TRBD2 (5 bases). CDR3 length: 12 amino acids. V was trimmed by 5 bases and J by 12 bases, leaving 14 bases between them. Germline CDR1 and CDR2: LNHDA and SQIVND (reference sequence). This chain's CDR3 is CASSDLALGQFF. CDR3 nucleotide sequence: TGTGCCAGTAGTGACCTAGCTTTGGGGCAGTTCTTC.

This clonotype has more than one count but fewer than ten. This CDR3 reads CASSSPPTSGALNEQFF. CDR3 nucleotide sequence: TGTGCCAGCAGTTCCCCTCCGACTAGCGGGGCCCTTAATGAGCAGTTCTTC. This sequence joins TRBV6-6 and TRBJ2-1, with TRBD2 identical over 11 bases. The length of the CDR3 is 17 residues. J lost 7 bases, V lost 4 bases, and 12 bases had no gene match. CDR1 is MNHNY and CDR2 is SVGAGI in the germline V gene (reference sequence).

This clonotype occurred many times. The chain has TRBV2 and TRBJ2-1; 8 bases align to TRBD2. J lost 0 bases, V lost 6 bases, and 1 base had no gene match. The CDR3 consists of 14 residues. Germline V gene sequence: CDR1 SNHLY, CDR2 FYNNEI. The CDR3 spells CASRLADSYNEQFF. The CDR3 DNA is TGTGCCAGCAGACTAGCGGACTCCTACAATGAGCAGTTCTTC.

This clonotype turned up a few times. This chain connects TRBV4-3 to TRBJ2-1; possible D gene TRBD2, 5 bases. The CDR3 is 17 residues long. Between the trimmed V and J ends, which lost 4 bases and 2 bases, there was a span of 18 bases. CDR1 LGHNA and CDR2 YSLEER come from the germline V gene. The chain's CDR3 is CASSRGAVARAYNEQFF. The CDR3 DNA follows: TGCGCCAGCAGCCGGGGAGCTGTTGCTAGGGCCTACAATGAGCAGTTCTTC.

The chain couples TRBV29-1 to TRBJ2-7, with D tentatively TRBD2 (6 bases). CDR3 size: 13 residues. Trimming pared 4 bases from V and 5 bases from J, leaving 15 bases between. Germline V gives CDR1 SQVTM, CDR2 ANQGSEA. CDR3 nucleotides: TGCAGCGTTGGGGGGGACCCCACGGACGAGCAGTACTTC. It yields the protein CSVGGDPTDEQYF.

The rearrangement uses TRBV24-1 and TRBJ2-3; D is undetermined. Germline V gives CDR1 KGHDR, CDR2 SFDVKD. Trimming took off 6 bases at V and 0 bases at J, with 12 bases between the two ends. The CDR3 consists of 15 residues. The CDR3 loop is CATSRALDSTDTQYF. The CDR3 nucleotides are TGTGCCACCAGTCGAGCCCTCGATAGCACAGATACGCAGTATTTT.

This clonotype was detected ten times or more. This chain connects TRBV3-1 to TRBJ2-1; no reliable D call. V lost 1 base and J 10 bases, leaving 11 bases between the germline ends. CDR1 LGHDT and CDR2 YNNKEL come from the germline V gene (reference sequence). This CDR3 region has 13 residues. The CDR3 protein is CASSQGGIGEQFF. The DNA for the CDR3 is TGTGCCAGCAGCCAAGGAGGTATAGGGGAGCAGTTCTTC.

The rearrangement links TRBV7-9 to TRBJ1-2; D is undetermined. The CDR3 is made up of 13 amino acids. Per germline, CDR1 SEHNR and CDR2 FQNEAQ (reference sequence). Trimming shortened V by 6 bases and J by 4 bases, and 12 bases separated the two germline ends. CDR3 DNA: TGTGCCAGCAGAAGGACGGGCCCCTATGGCTACACCTTC. Its translation is CASRRTGPYGYTF.

This clonotype was observed a few times. This chain links TRBV7-3 with TRBJ1-1; no reliable D call. The germline CDR1 and CDR2 sequences are SGHTA and FQGTGA. V lost 4 bases and J lost 1, with 16 bases in between. This CDR3 spans 16 amino acids. Here the CDR3 DNA reads TGTGCCAGCAGCTCGGGCTCTCGCGGTCGGAACACTGAAGCTTTCTTT. It codes for CASSSGSRGRNTEAFF.